The 30 T cell receptor beta chains listed next were all sequenced from one sample in a study of blood T cell repertoires in COVID-19. Repertoires were generated with immunoSEQ multiplex PCR, while TCRdb's copy carries only in-frame clones and drops some. The sample lists roughly 150,000 clones, approximately 83% occurring once. What was sequenced was peripheral blood. These receptor sequences come from a man in his 70s with active or convalescent COVID-19.

The chain combines TRBV11-3 with TRBJ2-3; TRBD2 aligns across 12 bases. The CDR3 runs to 16 residues. Germline V gene data show CDR1 as SGHNT and CDR2 as YENEEA. V lost 3 bases, J lost 1 base, and 2 bases stayed unmatched. CDR3 in DNA: TGTGCCAGCAGCTTCAGGACTAGCGGGGGCACAGATACGCAGTATTTT. Translated, it gives CASSFRTSGGTDTQYF.

Regarding this clone: One junction end disagrees with the germline gene, perhaps due to a read error. V usage is TRBV18 and J usage is TRBJ1-2, with TRBD1 matching over 7 bases. Germline CDR1 KGHSH, CDR2 LQKENI. This CDR3 has 14 residues. Here the CDR3 reads CASSPSTGYYGYTF. The CDR3 DNA reads as TGTGCCAGCTCACCGTCGACAGGGTACTACGGCTACACCTTC.

This clone was detected only a few times. The genes are TRBV19 and TRBJ1-2; no reliable D call. The germline CDR1 and CDR2 sequences are LNHDA and SQIVND (reference sequence). V dropped 0 bases and J dropped 8 bases, with 10 bases sitting between them. CDR3 length equals 13 residues. Here the CDR3 DNA reads TGTGCCAGTAGTATAGATAGGACTGTCGGCTACACCTTC. This sequence encodes CASSIDRTVGYTF.

The V and J genes are TRBV16 and TRBJ1-5; D gene uncertain. V lost 1 base and J 6 bases, leaving 4 bases between the germline ends. CDR1 and CDR2 (germline): KGHSY, FQNENV. This CDR3 contains 12 residues. The CDR3 DNA is TGTGCCAGCAGCCAATTAGCTCAGCCCCAGCATTTT. Its translation is CASSQLAQPQHF.

The gene calls are TRBV7-7 and TRBJ1-4; D is undetermined. Germline values: CDR1 SSHAT, CDR2 FNYEAQ (reference sequence). CDR3 length: 15 residues. V gave up 1 base and J gave up 4 bases, with 10 bases separating them. CDR3 in amino acids: CASSLGAESNEKLFF. The CDR3 region has the DNA TGTGCCAGCAGCTTAGGGGCAGAAAGTAATGAAAAACTGTTTTTT.

The chain has TRBV3-1 (or the pseudogene TRBV3-2) and TRBJ1-1; D gene unclear. This CDR3 spans 12 amino acids. The germline gives CDR1 LGHDT, CDR2 YNNKEL (reference sequence). Trimming took off 1 base at V and 7 bases at J, with 7 bases between the two ends. CDR3 DNA: TGTGCCAGCAGCCAAGGGGGAGTTGAAGCTTTCTTT. It specifies CASSQGGVEAFF.

The chain uses TRBV2 and TRBJ2-3; D gene uncertain. CDR1 is SNHLY, CDR2 FYNNEI, per germline. The CDR3 is made up of 16 amino acids. V shed 6 bases and J shed 4 bases, with 20 bases lying between them. The CDR3 nucleotides read TGTGCCAGCAGGTCCACCATGAGTCTTGTGTCAGATACGCAGTATTTT. This sequence encodes CASRSTMSLVSDTQYF.

The chain joins TRBV27 to TRBJ1-1; D is unresolved. CDR3 length equals 13 residues. Trimming took 3 bases from V and 1 from J, leaving 6 bases between them. Germline assignment: CDR1 MNHEY and CDR2 SMNVEV (reference sequence). The CDR3 region has the DNA TGTGCCAGCAGTTTGGCAAGGAACACTGAAGCTTTCTTT. It encodes CASSLARNTEAFF.

This clone was counted a single time. This chain joins TRBV5-6 and TRBJ1-1; 7 nucleotides line up with TRBD1. Per the germline V gene, CDR1 is SGHDT and CDR2 is YYEEEE. This CDR3 region has 13 residues. V shed 4 bases, J shed 11 bases, and the junction held 11 bases outside the gene matches. CDR3 region: CASSGGQRVSAFF. The CDR3 nucleotides read TGTGCCAGCAGCGGGGGACAGCGAGTTAGCGCTTTCTTT.

The chain joins TRBV10-3 to TRBJ2-7, with 7 bases that match TRBD2. CDR1 ENHRY and CDR2 SYGVKD come from the germline V gene. The CDR3 extends over 14 amino acids. The junction had 6 bases not matched to a gene; V was cut back by 5 bases and J by 2 bases. The CDR3 DNA reads as TGTGCCATCAGTCCCCCGGGACTACCCTACGAGCAGTACTTC. This sequence encodes CAISPPGLPYEQYF.

For the CDR3, the DNA is TGTGCCAGCAGTGAAGCCGCGGGAGGCTACACCGGGGAGCTGTTTTTT. Translated: CASSEAAGGYTGELFF. J is TRBJ2-2 and V is TRBV2; the match to TRBD2 covers 8 bases. The V gene's germline CDR1 is SNHLY and CDR2 FYNNEI. V gave up 0 bases and J gave up 3 bases; unmatched junction bases: 3. The CDR3 extends over 16 amino acids.

The chain links TRBV2 to TRBJ1-2; tentatively, D is TRBD1 (5 bases). V was shortened by 3 bases and J by 8 bases, with 10 bases between the two germline ends. CDR1 SNHLY and CDR2 FYNNEI come from the germline V gene. CDR3 length: 12 amino acids. DNA for the CDR3: TGTGCCAGCAGTGACGAGCAGGGAGGCTACACCTTC. It encodes CASSDEQGGYTF.

The chain has TRBV6-2 or TRBV6-3 and TRBJ1-2, with 9 bases matching TRBD1. V lost 5 bases to trimming and J lost 5 bases; unmatched junction nucleotides: 15. The germline V gene has CDR1 MNHEY and CDR2 SVGEGT. The CDR3 extends over 17 amino acids. CDR3 in amino acids: CASSLFGADRGLYGYTF. The CDR3 DNA reads TGTGCCAGCAGTCTTTTCGGGGCGGACAGGGGCCTTTATGGCTACACCTTC.

The chain employs TRBV7-2 and TRBJ1-5; 9 positions match TRBD1. The CDR3 consists of 15 residues. Germline CDR1 reads SGHTA; CDR2 reads FQGNSA. Trimming took 4 bases from V and 7 from J; bases not matched to a gene: 8. DNA for the CDR3: TGTGCCAGCAGCTCAACCGGGACAGGGATACAGCCCCAGCATTTT. It encodes CASSSTGTGIQPQHF.

This chain joins TRBV6-1 and TRBJ1-2; TRBD1 agrees at 10 bases. The CDR3 totals 15 residues. V lost 6 bases and J lost 2; bases outside the gene matches: 6. In germline, CDR1 is MNHNS, CDR2 SASEGT. The CDR3 loop is CASRPRQGANYGYTF. CDR3 DNA: TGTGCCAGCAGGCCCCGACAGGGGGCGAACTATGGCTACACCTTC.

The V call is TRBV6-5, the J call TRBJ1-5, with 8 nucleotides matching TRBD1. The ends lost 5 bases at V and 6 bases at J; junction bases unmatched: 3. The germline CDR1 and CDR2 sequences are MNHEY and SVGAGI. The CDR3 has 13 residues. In DNA, the CDR3 is TGTGCCAGCAGTCCCGACAGGGGTCAGCCCCAGCATTTT. The encoded protein is CASSPDRGQPQHF.

Concerning this clone: In the same sample, other DNA sequences code for this CDR3. The chain couples TRBV29-1 to TRBJ1-1; 7 bases fit TRBD1. Losses at the gene ends were 6 bases for V and 0 bases for J; bases not matched to a gene: 1. The length of the CDR3 is 12 residues. Germline V CDR1 and CDR2: SQVTM, ANQGSEA. CDR3 sequence: CSVGQLNTEAFF. For the CDR3, the DNA is TGCAGCGTGGGACAGTTGAACACTGAAGCTTTCTTT.

This sequence joins TRBV2 and TRBJ2-7, with TRBD1 identical over 7 bases. Germline V gene lookup returns CDR1 SNHLY and CDR2 FYNNEI. This CDR3 contains 16 residues. V gave up 6 bases and J gave up 3 bases; unmatched junction bases: 14. The CDR3 DNA follows: TGTGCCAGCAGGAGCGAGACAGGGCTTAGGTACTACGAGCAGTACTTC. Translated, it gives CASRSETGLRYYEQYF. The whole variable domain, remainder taken from reference TRBV2 and TRBJ2-7, is EPEVTQTPSHQVTQMGQEVILRCVPISNHLYFYWYRQILGQKVEFLVSFYNNEISEKSEIFDDQFSVERPDGSNFTLKIRSTKLEDSAMYFCASRSETGLRYYEQYFGPGTRLTVT.

This rearrangement joins TRBV7-9 to TRBJ2-7; 7 bases align to TRBD1. The CDR3 is made up of 14 amino acids. V lost 3 bases, J lost 2 bases, and 4 bases stayed unmatched. CDR1 and CDR2 (germline): SEHNR, FQNEAQ (reference sequence). CDR3 region: CASSLTGIPYEQYF. CDR3 DNA sequence: TGTGCCAGCAGCTTGACAGGGATCCCCTACGAGCAGTACTTC.

With respect to this clone: The sample carries other DNA sequences with the same CDR3. The chain uses TRBV5-1 and TRBJ2-7, with D possibly matching TRBD2 (5 bases). Trimming removed 4 bases from V and 2 bases from J, with 7 bases in between. The CDR3 loop spans 12 amino acids. Germline values: CDR1 SGHRS, CDR2 YFSETQ. In DNA form, the CDR3 reads TGCGCCAGCAGCCCGGGGACCTACGAGCAGTACTTC. Its protein product is CASSPGTYEQYF. Supplemented by reference TRBV5-1 and TRBJ2-7, the full variable domain reads KAGVTQTPRYLIKTRGQQVTLSCSPISGHRSVSWYQQTPGQGLQFLFEYFSETQRNKGNFPGRFSGRQFSNSRSEMNVSTLELGDSALYLCASSPGTYEQYFGPGTRLTVT.

CDR3 in DNA: TGCGCCAGCAGCTTGTGGACTTCTAACACCGGGGAGCTGTTTTTT. Translated, it gives CASSLWTSNTGELFF. The chain couples TRBV5-1 to TRBJ2-2; tentative D call: TRBD2 (5 bases). The CDR3 is made up of 15 amino acids. Germline loops: CDR1 SGHRS, CDR2 YFSETQ. With 1 base removed from V and 2 bases from J, the gap between germline ends came to 9 bases.

The chain combines TRBV18 with TRBJ2-1; D not certain. In germline, CDR1 is KGHSH, CDR2 LQKENI. This CDR3 spans 16 amino acids. Trimming pared 3 bases from V and 0 bases from J, leaving 12 bases between. CDR3 amino acids: CASSPLGRSSYNEQFF. For the CDR3, the DNA is TGTGCCAGCTCACCCCTAGGCAGAAGCTCCTACAATGAGCAGTTCTTC. Filled out from reference TRBV18 and TRBJ2-1, the complete variable domain reads NAGVMQNPRHLVRRRGQEARLRCSPMKGHSHVYWYRQLPEEGLKFMVYLQKENIIDESGMPKERFSAEFPKEGPSILRIQQVVRGDSAAYFCASSPLGRSSYNEQFFGPGTRLTVL.

The CDR3 loop reads CASSFRTGSGNQPQHF. The CDR3 DNA follows: TGTGCCAGTAGTTTCCGGACAGGGTCTGGCAATCAGCCCCAGCATTTT. The gene calls are TRBV19 and TRBJ1-5, with 8 bases fitting TRBD1. The germline gives CDR1 LNHDA, CDR2 SQIVND (reference sequence). V dropped 5 bases and J dropped 2; count of bases not matched to a gene: 8. This CDR3 region has 16 residues.

The chain links TRBV7-2 to TRBJ2-7, with 13 bases identical to TRBD2. Germline V gives CDR1 SGHTA, CDR2 FQGNSA. V lost 5 bases, J lost 0 bases, and 7 bases stayed unmatched. This CDR3 has 17 residues. The CDR3, as DNA: TGTGCCAGCAGCCCGACTAGCGGGGGGACGGTCTCCTACGAGCAGTACTTC. Its translation is CASSPTSGGTVSYEQYF.

This chain links TRBV10-2 with TRBJ2-2; 12 nucleotides agree with TRBD1. V gave up 7 bases and J gave up 5 bases; unmatched junction bases: 5. Germline V CDR1 and CDR2: WSHSY, SAAADI. The CDR3 is made up of 15 amino acids. The CDR3 loop is CASTSGQGATGELFF. DNA of the CDR3: TGCGCCAGCACCTCGGGACAGGGGGCAACCGGGGAGCTGTTTTTT.

This chain links TRBV7-9 with TRBJ2-2, with 8 nucleotides matching TRBD1. Germline-derived CDR1 and CDR2 are SEHNR and FQNEAQ (reference sequence). J was trimmed by 6 bases and V by 5 bases; bases with no gene match: 8. This CDR3 has 15 amino acids. CDR3 in amino acids: CASSPGQGISGELFF. DNA for the CDR3: TGTGCCAGCAGCCCAGGACAGGGTATATCCGGGGAGCTGTTTTTT.

The chain links TRBV4-3 to TRBJ2-1, with TRBD2 identical over 9 bases. Unmatched junction bases numbered 4, after V lost 4 bases and J lost 6 bases. Germline V CDR1 and CDR2: LGHNA, YSLEER. CDR3 size: 14 residues. CDR3 protein: CASSLRGGFNEQFF. The CDR3 DNA sequence: TGCGCCAGCAGCCTGCGGGGGGGCTTCAATGAGCAGTTCTTC.

The V gene is TRBV20-1, the J gene TRBJ1-1; D might be TRBD1 (5 bases). V lost 3 bases and J 4 bases, leaving 18 bases between the germline ends. Germline lookup yields CDR1 DFQATT and CDR2 SNEGSKA (reference sequence). The CDR3 contains 15 residues. CDR3 in DNA: TGCAGTGCTAGTAATTCAGGGAACAGCGCCACTGAAGCTTTCTTT. Its translation is CSASNSGNSATEAFF.

The V call is TRBV18, the J call TRBJ2-5; the D gene is possibly TRBD2 (6 bases). This CDR3 is 14 amino acids long. In germline, CDR1 is KGHSH, CDR2 LQKENI. V lost 3 bases, J lost 4 bases, and 12 bases lay in between. This CDR3 is CASSPGSGGETQYF. Here the CDR3 DNA reads TGTGCCAGCTCACCGGGCTCCGGGGGAGAGACCCAGTACTTC.

The chain carries TRBV5-1 and TRBJ2-2; TRBD2 might be the D (5 bases). This CDR3 is 14 amino acids long. Germline CDR1 reads SGHRS; CDR2 reads YFSETQ. The V end lost 10 bases, the J end lost 5 bases, and 18 bases lay between the germline ends. The DNA of the CDR3 is TGCGCCTCCACAAGCGGTTCGAGGACCGGGGAGCTGTTTTTT. This encodes CASTSGSRTGELFF. Based on the CDR3 plus reference TRBV5-1 and TRBJ2-2, the full variable domain is KAGVTQTPRYLIKTRGQQVTLSCSPISGHRSVSWYQQTPGQGLQFLFEYFSETQRNKGNFPGRFSGRQFSNSRSEMNVSTLELGDSALYLCASTSGSRTGELFFGEGSRLTVL.